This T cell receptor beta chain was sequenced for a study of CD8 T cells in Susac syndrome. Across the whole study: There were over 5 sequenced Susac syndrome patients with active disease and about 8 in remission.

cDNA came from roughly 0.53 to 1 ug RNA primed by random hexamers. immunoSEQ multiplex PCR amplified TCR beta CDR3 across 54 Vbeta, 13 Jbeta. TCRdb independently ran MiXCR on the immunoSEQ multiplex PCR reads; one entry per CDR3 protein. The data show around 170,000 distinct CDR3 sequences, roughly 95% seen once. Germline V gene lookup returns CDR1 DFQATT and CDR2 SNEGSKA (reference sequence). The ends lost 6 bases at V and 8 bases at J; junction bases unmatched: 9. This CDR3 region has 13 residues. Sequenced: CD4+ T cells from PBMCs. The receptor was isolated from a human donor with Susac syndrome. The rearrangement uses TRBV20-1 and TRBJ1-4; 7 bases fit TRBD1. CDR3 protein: CSAPGGRGEKLFF. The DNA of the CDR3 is TGCAGTGCCCCAGGGGGTCGGGGGGAAAAACTGTTTTTT.